The clone carrying this T cell receptor beta chain has a count of ten or more. TCRdb processed the 5' RACE reads anew with MiXCR; each CDR3 protein has one entry. Of 100,000 or so distinct CDR3 sequences listed, approximately 15% were seen once; the top ten hold 6.2%. The data are from a study of T cells of healthy individuals. Per the germline V gene, CDR1 is SGDLS and CDR2 is YYNGEE. This CDR3 is built from 15 residues. V was cut by 0 bases and J by 10 bases, with 14 bases left in between. The V call is TRBV9, the J call TRBJ1-6; D gene unclear. This TCR was sampled from a human donor in good health. The CDR3 nucleotides read TGTGCCAGCAGCGTAGAATCGGGGAAGGGCTCACCCCTCCACTTT. The encoded protein is CASSVESGKGSPLHF.